The 11 T cell receptor beta chains in this list originate from one sample, sequenced in a study of shared T cell receptors in the human thymus. The method was immunoSEQ multiplex PCR; TCRdb's version includes in-frame clones alone and lacks a portion of them. The data contain roughly 410,000 clones, 95% of them singletons. The sample taken for sequencing was thymocytes. The receptor source for this set is a human donor.

The J gene is TRBJ1-1, the V gene TRBV5-6, with D hard to call. The CDR3 extends over 15 amino acids. V was pared by 0 bases and J by 2 bases, with 11 bases between. Looked up from germline, CDR1 is SGHDT and CDR2 is YYEEEE. The CDR3 reads CASSLGNGVNTEAFF. CDR3 DNA sequence: TGTGCCAGCAGCTTGGGTAACGGAGTTAACACTGAAGCTTTCTTT. The full variable domain, rest sourced from reference TRBV5-6 and TRBJ1-1, is DAGVTQSPTHLIKTRGQQVTLRCSPKSGHDTVSWYQQALGQGPQFIFQYYEEEERQRGNFPDRFSGHQFPNYSSELNVNALLLGDSALYLCASSLGNGVNTEAFFGQGTRLTVV.

This chain connects TRBV6-1 to TRBJ1-4, with unresolved D. Between the trimmed V and J ends, which lost 1 base and 0 bases, there was a span of 6 bases. The CDR3 has 15 residues. Germline V CDR1 and CDR2: MNHNS, SASEGT. Here the CDR3 DNA reads TGTGCCAGCAGTGAAGGAACAGCAACTAATGAAAAACTGTTTTTT. Translation gives CASSEGTATNEKLFF.

This chain connects TRBV5-6 to TRBJ2-3; D is perhaps TRBD1 or TRBD2 (5 bases each). Deletions cut 3 bases from V and 2 bases from J, with 25 bases between. The germline CDR1 and CDR2 sequences are SGHDT and YYEEEE. CDR3 length: 19 amino acids. The CDR3 nucleotides read TGTGCCAGCAGCTGGGGGTGGGGCACCCCTCGGGCCGTCACAGATACGCAGTATTTT. Translating gives CASSWGWGTPRAVTDTQYF.

A single count supports this clone. This chain connects TRBV4-1 to TRBJ1-5; D remains unclear. V was trimmed by 4 bases and J by 0 bases, leaving 16 bases between them. CDR1 and CDR2 (germline): MGHRA, YSYEKL. CDR3 length: 17 amino acids. The CDR3 loop reads CASSPRRESNSNQPQHF. CDR3 DNA: TGCGCCAGCAGCCCTAGGAGAGAGTCAAATAGCAATCAGCCCCAGCATTTT.

The rearrangement links TRBV7-2 to TRBJ2-3, with D possibly matching TRBD2 (6 bases). V shed 6 bases and J shed 2 bases, with 21 bases lying between them. Germline V gene data show CDR1 as SGHTA and CDR2 as FQGNSA. CDR3 length: 17 amino acids. The CDR3 loop reads CASSAGLTGPDTDTQYF. DNA for the CDR3: TGTGCCAGCAGTGCCGGACTAACCGGACCGGACACAGATACGCAGTATTTT.

The chain carries TRBV6-1 and TRBJ1-2; TRBD1 matches 7 bases. The CDR3 contains 16 residues. CDR1 and CDR2 from the germline V gene are MNHNS and SASEGT. J lost 0 bases, V lost 4 bases, and 8 bases had no gene match. Here the CDR3 reads CASSAPGGPPNYGYTF. The CDR3 nucleotides read TGTGCCAGCAGTGCCCCAGGGGGTCCACCTAACTATGGCTACACCTTC.

The chain combines TRBV30 with TRBJ2-1; 10 nucleotides match TRBD2. The CDR3 runs to 16 residues. The germline gives CDR1 GTSNPN, CDR2 SVGIG (reference sequence). V gave up 3 bases and J gave up 9 bases; unmatched junction bases: 14. DNA for the CDR3: TGTGCCTGGAGAGAGCCAGTTAGCGGGAGGTTACGTGAGCAGTTCTTC. It translates to CAWREPVSGRLREQFF.

CDR3 in DNA: TGTGCCAGCTCACCACCACCGGGGGGTAACTATGGCTACACCTTC. Translating it yields CASSPPPGGNYGYTF. This chain joins TRBV18 and TRBJ1-2; weak D call: TRBD1 (5 bases). This CDR3 has 15 residues. Germline assignment: CDR1 KGHSH and CDR2 LQKENI. V was trimmed by 0 bases and J by 1 base, leaving 9 bases between them.

The chain combines TRBV19 with TRBJ1-4; D remains ambiguous. V was clipped by 6 bases and J by 8 bases, with 10 bases between them. The V gene's germline CDR1 is LNHDA and CDR2 SQIVND (reference sequence). There are 12 residues in the CDR3. The CDR3 loop is CASRSYTEKLFF. The CDR3 DNA reads as TGTGCCAGTAGGTCCTACACCGAAAAACTGTTTTTT.

The J gene is TRBJ2-7, the V gene TRBV5-4; TRBD2 matches 8 bases. The germline V gene encodes CDR1 SGHNT and CDR2 YYREEE (reference sequence). This CDR3 spans 15 amino acids. V gave up 1 base and J gave up 2 bases; unmatched junction bases: 5. The chain's CDR3 is CASSLREGGPYEQYF. The CDR3 region has the DNA TGTGCCAGCAGCTTGCGGGAGGGCGGGCCCTACGAGCAGTACTTC.

This chain links TRBV5-5 with TRBJ2-3, with TRBD2 matching 12 bases. The V gene end was trimmed by 0 bases and the J gene end by 6 bases; junction bases not matched to a gene: 5. Germline loops: CDR1 SGHKS, CDR2 YYEKEE (reference sequence). The length of the CDR3 is 16 residues. DNA of the CDR3: TGTGCCAGCAGCTTGGAGACTAGCGGGAGAGTGGATACGCAGTATTTT. As protein: CASSLETSGRVDTQYF.